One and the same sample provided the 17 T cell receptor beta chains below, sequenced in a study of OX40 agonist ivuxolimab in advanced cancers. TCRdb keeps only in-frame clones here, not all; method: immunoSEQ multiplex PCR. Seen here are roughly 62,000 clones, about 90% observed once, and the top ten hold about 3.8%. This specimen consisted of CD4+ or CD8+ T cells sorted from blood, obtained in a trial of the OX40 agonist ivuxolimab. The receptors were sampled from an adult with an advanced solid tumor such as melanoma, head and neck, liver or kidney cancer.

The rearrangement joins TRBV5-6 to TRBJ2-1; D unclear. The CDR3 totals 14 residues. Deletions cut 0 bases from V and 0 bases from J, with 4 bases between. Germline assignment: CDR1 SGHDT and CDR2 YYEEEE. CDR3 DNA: TGTGCCAGCAGCTTGGGTAGCTCCTACAATGAGCAGTTCTTC. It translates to CASSLGSSYNEQFF.

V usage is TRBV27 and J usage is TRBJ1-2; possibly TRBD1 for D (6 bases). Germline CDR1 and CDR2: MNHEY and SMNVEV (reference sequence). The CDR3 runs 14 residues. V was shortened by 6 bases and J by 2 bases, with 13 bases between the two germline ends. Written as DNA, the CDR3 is TGTGCCAGCAGCATGGGGGGGCAGAACTATGGCTACACCTTC. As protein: CASSMGGQNYGYTF.

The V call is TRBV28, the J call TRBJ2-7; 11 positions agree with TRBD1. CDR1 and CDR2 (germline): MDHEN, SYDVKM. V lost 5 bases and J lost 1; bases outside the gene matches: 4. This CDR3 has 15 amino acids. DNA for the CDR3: TGTGCCAGCAGTACCGGACAGGGGGCGTCCTACGAGCAGTACTTC. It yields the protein CASSTGQGASYEQYF.

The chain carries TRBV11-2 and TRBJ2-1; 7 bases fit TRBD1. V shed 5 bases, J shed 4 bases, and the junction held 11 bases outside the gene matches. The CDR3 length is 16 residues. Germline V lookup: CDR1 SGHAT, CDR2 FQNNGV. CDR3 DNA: TGTGCCAGCAGCAGGGGGCCGGGACAGATATACAATGAGCAGTTCTTC. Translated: CASSRGPGQIYNEQFF.

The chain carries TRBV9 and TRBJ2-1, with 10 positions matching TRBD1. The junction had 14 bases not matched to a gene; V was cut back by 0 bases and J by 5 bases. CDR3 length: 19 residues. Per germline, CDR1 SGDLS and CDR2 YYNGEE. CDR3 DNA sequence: TGTGCCAGCAGCGTAGCCCCATTTTGGACAGGGGGTTTAAACAATGAGCAGTTCTTC. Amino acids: CASSVAPFWTGGLNNEQFF.

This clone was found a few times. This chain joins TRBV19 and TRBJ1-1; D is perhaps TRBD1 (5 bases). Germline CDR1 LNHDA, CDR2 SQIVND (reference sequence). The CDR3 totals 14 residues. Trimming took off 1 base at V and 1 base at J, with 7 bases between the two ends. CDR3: CASSIVGGNTEAFF. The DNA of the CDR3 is TGTGCCAGTAGTATAGTCGGGGGGAACACTGAAGCTTTCTTT.

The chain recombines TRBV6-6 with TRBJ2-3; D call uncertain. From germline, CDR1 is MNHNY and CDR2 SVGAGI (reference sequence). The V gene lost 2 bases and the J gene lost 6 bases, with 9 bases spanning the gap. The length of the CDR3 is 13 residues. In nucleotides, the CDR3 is TGTGCCAGCAGTTACCACCGGGCGGATACGCAGTATTTT. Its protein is CASSYHRADTQYF.

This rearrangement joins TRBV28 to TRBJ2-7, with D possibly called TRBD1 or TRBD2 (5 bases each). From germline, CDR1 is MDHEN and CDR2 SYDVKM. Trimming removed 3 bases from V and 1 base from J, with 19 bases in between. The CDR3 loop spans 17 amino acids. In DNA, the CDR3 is TGTGCCAGCAGTTTCCAACCGGGACCCAAGGGGTCCTACGAGCAGTACTTC. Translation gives CASSFQPGPKGSYEQYF. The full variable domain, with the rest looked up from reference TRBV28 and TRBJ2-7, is DVKVTQSSRYLVKRTGEKVFLECVQDMDHENMFWYRQDPGLGLRLIYFSYDVKMKEKGDIPEGYSVSREKKERFSLILESASTNQTSMYLCASSFQPGPKGSYEQYFGPGTRLTVT.

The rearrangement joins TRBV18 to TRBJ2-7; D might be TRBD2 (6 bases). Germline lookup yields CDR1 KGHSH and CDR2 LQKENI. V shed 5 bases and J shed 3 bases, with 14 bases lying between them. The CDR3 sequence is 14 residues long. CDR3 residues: CASSEPLAIYEQYF. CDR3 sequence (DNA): TGTGCCAGCTCAGAGCCCCTAGCGATCTACGAGCAGTACTTC.

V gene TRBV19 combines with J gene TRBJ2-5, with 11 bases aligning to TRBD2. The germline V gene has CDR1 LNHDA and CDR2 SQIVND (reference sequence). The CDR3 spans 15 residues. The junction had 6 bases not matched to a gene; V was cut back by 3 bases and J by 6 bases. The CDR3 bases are TGTGCCAGTAGTATGGTAGCGGGAGGGGCGCAGACCCAGTACTTC. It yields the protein CASSMVAGGAQTQYF.

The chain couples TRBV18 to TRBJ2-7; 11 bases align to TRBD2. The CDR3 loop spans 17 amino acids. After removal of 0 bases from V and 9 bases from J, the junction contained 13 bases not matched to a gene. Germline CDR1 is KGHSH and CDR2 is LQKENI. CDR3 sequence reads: CASSPPVAGGPEFGQYF. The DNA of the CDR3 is TGTGCCAGCTCACCACCGGTAGCGGGAGGGCCGGAGTTTGGGCAGTACTTC.

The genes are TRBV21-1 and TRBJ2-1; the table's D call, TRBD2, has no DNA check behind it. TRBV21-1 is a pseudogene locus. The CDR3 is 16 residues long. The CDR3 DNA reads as TGTGCCAGCAGCAAACGGCGGCGCCGCTCCTACAATGAGCAGTTCTTC. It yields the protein CASSKRRRRSYNEQFF.

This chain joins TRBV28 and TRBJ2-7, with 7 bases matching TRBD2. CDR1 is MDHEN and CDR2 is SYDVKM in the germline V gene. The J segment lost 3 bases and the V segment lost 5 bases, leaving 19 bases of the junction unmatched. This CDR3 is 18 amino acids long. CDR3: CASSPSNSGLLPYYEQYF. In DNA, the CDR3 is TGTGCCAGCAGTCCTTCCAATAGCGGGCTCCTCCCCTACTACGAGCAGTACTTC.

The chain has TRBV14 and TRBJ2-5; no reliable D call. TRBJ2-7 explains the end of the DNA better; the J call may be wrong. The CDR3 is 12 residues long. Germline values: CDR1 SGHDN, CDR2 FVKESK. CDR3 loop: CASSLRSYEQYF. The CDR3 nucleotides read TGTGCCAGCAGCCTCAGGAGCTACGAGCAGTACTTC.

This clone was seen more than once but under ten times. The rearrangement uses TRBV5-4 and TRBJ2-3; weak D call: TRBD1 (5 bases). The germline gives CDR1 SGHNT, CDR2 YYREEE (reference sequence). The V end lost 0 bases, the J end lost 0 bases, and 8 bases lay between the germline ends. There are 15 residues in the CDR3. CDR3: CASSLERGSTDTQYF. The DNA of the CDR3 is TGTGCCAGCAGCTTGGAAAGGGGAAGCACAGATACGCAGTATTTT.

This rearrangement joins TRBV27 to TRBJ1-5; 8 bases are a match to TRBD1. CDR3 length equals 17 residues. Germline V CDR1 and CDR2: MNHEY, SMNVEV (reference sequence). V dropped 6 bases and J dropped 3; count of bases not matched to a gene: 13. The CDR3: CASSRIPPGQDNQPQHF. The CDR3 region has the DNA TGTGCCAGCAGCCGAATACCCCCGGGACAGGACAATCAGCCCCAGCATTTT.

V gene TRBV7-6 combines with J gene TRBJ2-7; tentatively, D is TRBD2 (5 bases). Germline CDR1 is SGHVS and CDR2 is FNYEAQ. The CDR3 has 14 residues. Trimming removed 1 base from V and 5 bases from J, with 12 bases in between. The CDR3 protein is CASSLDGVIDEQYF. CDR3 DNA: TGTGCCAGCAGCTTAGACGGGGTAATCGACGAGCAGTACTTC.